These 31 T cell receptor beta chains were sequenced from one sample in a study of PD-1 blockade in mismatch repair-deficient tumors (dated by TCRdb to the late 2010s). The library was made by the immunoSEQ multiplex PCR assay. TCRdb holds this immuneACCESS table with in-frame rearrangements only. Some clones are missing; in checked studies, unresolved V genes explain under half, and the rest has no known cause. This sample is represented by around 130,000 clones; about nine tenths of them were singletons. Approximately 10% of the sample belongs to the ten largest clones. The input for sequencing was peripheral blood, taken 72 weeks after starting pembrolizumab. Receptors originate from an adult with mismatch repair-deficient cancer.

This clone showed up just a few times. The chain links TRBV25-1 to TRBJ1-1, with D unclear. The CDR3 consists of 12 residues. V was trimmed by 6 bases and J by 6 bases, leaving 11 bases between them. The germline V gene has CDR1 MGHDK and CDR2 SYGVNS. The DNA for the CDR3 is TGTGCCAGCAGCGAGGGTATGGCTGAAGCTTTCTTT. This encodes CASSEGMAEAFF.

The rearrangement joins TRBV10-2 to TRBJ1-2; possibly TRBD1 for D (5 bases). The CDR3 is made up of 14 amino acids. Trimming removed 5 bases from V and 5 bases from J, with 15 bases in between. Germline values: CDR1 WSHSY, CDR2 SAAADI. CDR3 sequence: CASSPDILGYGYTF. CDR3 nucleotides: TGCGCCAGCAGTCCGGACATCTTGGGGTATGGCTACACCTTC.

In DNA form, the CDR3 reads TGTGCCAGCAGCCAAGTAGCGGGAGTAAGGGAGACCCAGTACTTC. Translated, it gives CASSQVAGVRETQYF. The rearrangement uses TRBV16 and TRBJ2-5; the match to TRBD2 covers 9 bases. The CDR3 runs to 15 residues. CDR1 is KGHSY, CDR2 FQNENV, per germline. J lost 5 bases, V lost 2 bases, and 6 bases had no gene match.

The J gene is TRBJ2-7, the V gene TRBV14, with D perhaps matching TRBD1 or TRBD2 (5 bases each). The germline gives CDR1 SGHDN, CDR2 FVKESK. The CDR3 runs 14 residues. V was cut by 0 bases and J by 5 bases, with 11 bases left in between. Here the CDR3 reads CASSQEFRDHEQYF. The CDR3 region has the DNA TGTGCCAGCAGCCAAGAGTTCAGGGACCACGAGCAGTACTTC.

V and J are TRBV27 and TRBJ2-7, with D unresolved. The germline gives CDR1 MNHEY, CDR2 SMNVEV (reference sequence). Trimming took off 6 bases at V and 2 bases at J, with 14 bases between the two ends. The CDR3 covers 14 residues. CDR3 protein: CASSRKPNTYEQYF. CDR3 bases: TGTGCCAGCAGCAGGAAGCCCAACACCTACGAGCAGTACTTC.

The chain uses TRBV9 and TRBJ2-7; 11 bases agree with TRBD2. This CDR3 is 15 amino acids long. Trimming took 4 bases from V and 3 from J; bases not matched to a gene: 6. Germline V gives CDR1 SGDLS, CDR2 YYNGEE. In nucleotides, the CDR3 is TGTGCCAGCAGCCTAGGGACTAGCGGCAACTACGAGCAGTACTTC. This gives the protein CASSLGTSGNYEQYF. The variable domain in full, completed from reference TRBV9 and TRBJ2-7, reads DSGVTQTPKHLITATGQRVTLRCSPRSGDLSVYWYQQSLDQGLQFLIQYYNGEERAKGNILERFSAQQFPDLHSELNLSSLELGDSALYFCASSLGTSGNYEQYFGPGTRLTVT.

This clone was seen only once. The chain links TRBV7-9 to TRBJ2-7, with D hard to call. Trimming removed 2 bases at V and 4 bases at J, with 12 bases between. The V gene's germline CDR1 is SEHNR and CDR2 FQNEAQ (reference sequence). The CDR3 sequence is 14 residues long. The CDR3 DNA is TGTGCCAGCAGCTTAAAACAGAGTACTTACGAGCAGTACTTC. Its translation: CASSLKQSTYEQYF.

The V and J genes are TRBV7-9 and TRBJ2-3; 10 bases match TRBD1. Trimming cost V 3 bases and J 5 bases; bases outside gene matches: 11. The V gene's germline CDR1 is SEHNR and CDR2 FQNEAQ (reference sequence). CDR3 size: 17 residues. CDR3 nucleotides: TGTGCCAGCAGCTTCTTCGGGACAGGGGACCCTGAAGATACGCAGTATTTT. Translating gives CASSFFGTGDPEDTQYF.

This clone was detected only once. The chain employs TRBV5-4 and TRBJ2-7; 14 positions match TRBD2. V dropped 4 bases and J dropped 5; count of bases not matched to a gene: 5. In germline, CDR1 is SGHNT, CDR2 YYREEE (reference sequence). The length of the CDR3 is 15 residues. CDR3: CASSATSGREDEQYF. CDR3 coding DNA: TGTGCCAGCAGCGCGACTAGCGGGAGGGAAGACGAGCAGTACTTC.

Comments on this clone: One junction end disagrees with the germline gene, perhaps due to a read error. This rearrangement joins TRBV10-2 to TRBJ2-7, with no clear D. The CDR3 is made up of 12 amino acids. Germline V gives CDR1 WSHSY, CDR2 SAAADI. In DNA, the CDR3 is TGTGCCAGCAGTGAATCTGGCTACGAGCAGTACTTC. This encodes CASSESGYEQYF.

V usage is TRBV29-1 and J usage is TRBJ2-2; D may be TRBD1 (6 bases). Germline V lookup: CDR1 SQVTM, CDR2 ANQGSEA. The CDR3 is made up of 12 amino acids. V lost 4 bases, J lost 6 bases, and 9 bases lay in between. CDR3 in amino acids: CSVVTGSGELFF. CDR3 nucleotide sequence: TGCAGCGTTGTTACAGGGTCCGGGGAGCTGTTTTTT.

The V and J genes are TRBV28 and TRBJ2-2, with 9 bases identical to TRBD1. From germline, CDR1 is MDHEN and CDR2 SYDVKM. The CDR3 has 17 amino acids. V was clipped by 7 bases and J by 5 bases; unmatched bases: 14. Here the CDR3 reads CASIEFPGTGNTGELFF. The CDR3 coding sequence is TGTGCCAGCATCGAATTCCCCGGGACAGGGAATACCGGGGAGCTGTTTTTT.

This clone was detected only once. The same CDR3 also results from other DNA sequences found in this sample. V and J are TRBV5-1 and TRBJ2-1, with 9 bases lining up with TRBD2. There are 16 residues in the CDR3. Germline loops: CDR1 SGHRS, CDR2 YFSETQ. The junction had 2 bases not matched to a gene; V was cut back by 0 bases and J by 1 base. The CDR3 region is CASSLEAGGSYNEQFF. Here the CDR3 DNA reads TGCGCCAGCAGCTTGGAAGCGGGAGGTTCCTACAATGAGCAGTTCTTC.

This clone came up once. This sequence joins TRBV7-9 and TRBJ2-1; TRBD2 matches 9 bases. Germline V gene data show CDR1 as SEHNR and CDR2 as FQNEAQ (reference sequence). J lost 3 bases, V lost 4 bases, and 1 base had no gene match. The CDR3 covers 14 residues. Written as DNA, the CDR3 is TGTGCCAGCAGCTATAGCGGGAGCTACAATGAGCAGTTCTTC. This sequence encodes CASSYSGSYNEQFF.

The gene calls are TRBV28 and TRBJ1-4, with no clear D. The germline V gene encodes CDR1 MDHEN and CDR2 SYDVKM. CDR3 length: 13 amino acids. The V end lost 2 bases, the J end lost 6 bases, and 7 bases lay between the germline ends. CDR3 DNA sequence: TGTGCCAGCAGTTTAAACCTCGATGAAAAACTGTTTTTT. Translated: CASSLNLDEKLFF.

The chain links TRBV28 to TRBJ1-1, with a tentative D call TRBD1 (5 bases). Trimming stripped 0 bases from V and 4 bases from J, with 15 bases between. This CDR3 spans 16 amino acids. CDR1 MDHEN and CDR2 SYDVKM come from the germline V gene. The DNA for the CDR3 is TGTGCCAGCAGTTTATGGGCGGGGGGATTGCGCACTGAAGCTTTCTTT. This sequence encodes CASSLWAGGLRTEAFF.

The CDR3 nucleotides read TGTGCCAGCAGCTACTCCGGGGGGCGCGCCGGAGAAAAACTGTTTTTT. Encoded protein: CASSYSGGRAGEKLFF. The rearrangement uses TRBV27 and TRBJ1-4, with D tentatively TRBD1 (6 bases). Trimming shortened V by 6 bases and J by 8 bases, and 22 bases separated the two germline ends. CDR1 and CDR2 from the germline V gene are MNHEY and SMNVEV (reference sequence). This CDR3 is built from 16 residues.

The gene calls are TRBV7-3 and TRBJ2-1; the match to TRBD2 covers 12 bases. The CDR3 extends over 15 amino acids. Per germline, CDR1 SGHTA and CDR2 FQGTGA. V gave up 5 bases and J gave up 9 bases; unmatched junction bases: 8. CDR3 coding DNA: TGTGCCAGCAGCCCTAGCGGGAGGGATTTCGCTGAGCAGTTCTTC. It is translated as CASSPSGRDFAEQFF.

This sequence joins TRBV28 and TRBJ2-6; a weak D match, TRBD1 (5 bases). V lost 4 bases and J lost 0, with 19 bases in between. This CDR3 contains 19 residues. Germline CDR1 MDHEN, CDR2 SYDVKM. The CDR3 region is CASSSVVQAPRSGANVLTF. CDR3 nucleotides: TGTGCCAGCAGTTCGGTCGTACAGGCCCCACGCTCTGGGGCCAACGTCCTGACTTTC.

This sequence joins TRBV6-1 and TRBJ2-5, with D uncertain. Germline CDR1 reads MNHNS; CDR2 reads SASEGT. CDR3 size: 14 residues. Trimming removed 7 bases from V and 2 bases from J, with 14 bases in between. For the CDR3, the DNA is TGTGCCAGCAAAGTTAACGGCTGGCAAGAGACCCAGTACTTC. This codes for CASKVNGWQETQYF.

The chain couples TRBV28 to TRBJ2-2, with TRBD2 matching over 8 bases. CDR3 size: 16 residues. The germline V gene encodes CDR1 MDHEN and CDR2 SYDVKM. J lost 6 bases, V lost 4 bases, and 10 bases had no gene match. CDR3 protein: CASSSSPWTSPGELFF. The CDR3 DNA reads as TGTGCCAGCAGTTCTTCCCCATGGACTAGCCCCGGGGAGCTGTTTTTT.

The CDR3 DNA is TGTGCCAGCAGCCCGGGACTGTTCGGCCCGATTAGCTCCTACAATGAGCAGTTCTTC. Residues: CASSPGLFGPISSYNEQFF. The chain joins TRBV7-8 to TRBJ2-1; the D gene is possibly TRBD2 (6 bases). CDR3 length equals 19 residues. Trimming took 5 bases from V and 0 from J, leaving 23 bases between them. Germline V gene data show CDR1 as SGHVS and CDR2 as FQNEAQ. The variable domain in full, with the rest retrieved from reference TRBV7-8 and TRBJ2-1, is GAGVSQSPRYKVAKRGQDVALRCDPISGHVSLFWYQQALGQGPEFLTYFQNEAQLDKSGLPSDRFFAERPEGSVSTLKIQRTQQEDSAVYLCASSPGLFGPISSYNEQFFGPGTRLTVL.

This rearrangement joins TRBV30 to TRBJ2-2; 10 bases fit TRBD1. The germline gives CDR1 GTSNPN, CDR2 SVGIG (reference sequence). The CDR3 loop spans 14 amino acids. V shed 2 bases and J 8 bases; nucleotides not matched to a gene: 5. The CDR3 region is CAWSSGTGAGELFF. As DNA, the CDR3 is TGTGCCTGGAGTAGTGGGACAGGGGCTGGGGAGCTGTTTTTT.

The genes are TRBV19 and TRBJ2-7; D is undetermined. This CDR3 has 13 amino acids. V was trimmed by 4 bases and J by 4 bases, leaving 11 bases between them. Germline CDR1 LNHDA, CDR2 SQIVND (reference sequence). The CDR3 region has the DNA TGTGCCAGTAGTACGTCCTTGGGTTACGAGCAGTACTTC. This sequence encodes CASSTSLGYEQYF.

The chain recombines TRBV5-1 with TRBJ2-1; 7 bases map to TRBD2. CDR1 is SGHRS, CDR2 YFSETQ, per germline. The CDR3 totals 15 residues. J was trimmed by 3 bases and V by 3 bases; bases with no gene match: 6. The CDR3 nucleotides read TGCGCCAGCAGCTACGCCGGGACTAACTACAATGAGCAGTTCTTC. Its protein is CASSYAGTNYNEQFF.

In nucleotides, the CDR3 is TGTGCCAGCAGTTTAGTGGAGGGCTCGGCCGGGGAGCTGTTTTTT. Encoded protein: CASSLVEGSAGELFF. The chain recombines TRBV28 with TRBJ2-2; D is possibly TRBD2 (6 bases). Germline-derived CDR1 and CDR2 are MDHEN and SYDVKM. This CDR3 has 15 residues. Trimming removed 2 bases at V and 6 bases at J, with 13 bases between.

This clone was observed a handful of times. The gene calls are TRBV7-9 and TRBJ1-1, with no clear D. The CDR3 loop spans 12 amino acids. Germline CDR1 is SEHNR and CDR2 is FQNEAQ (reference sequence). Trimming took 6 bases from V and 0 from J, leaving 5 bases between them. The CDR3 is CASRPVNTEAFF. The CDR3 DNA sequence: TGTGCCAGCAGACCGGTGAACACTGAAGCTTTCTTT.

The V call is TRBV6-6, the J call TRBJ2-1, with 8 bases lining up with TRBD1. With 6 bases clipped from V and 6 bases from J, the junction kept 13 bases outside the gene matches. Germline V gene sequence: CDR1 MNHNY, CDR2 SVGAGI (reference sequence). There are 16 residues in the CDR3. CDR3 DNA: TGTGCCAGCAGCTCTCCCGCGACAGGGGTCGGCAATGAGCAGTTCTTC. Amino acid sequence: CASSSPATGVGNEQFF.

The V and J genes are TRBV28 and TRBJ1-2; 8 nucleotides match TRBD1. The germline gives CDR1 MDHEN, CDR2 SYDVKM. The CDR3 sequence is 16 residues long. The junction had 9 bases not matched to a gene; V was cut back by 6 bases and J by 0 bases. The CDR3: CASRGKDRGANYGYTF. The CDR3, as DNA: TGTGCCAGCAGAGGGAAAGACAGGGGAGCTAACTATGGCTACACCTTC.

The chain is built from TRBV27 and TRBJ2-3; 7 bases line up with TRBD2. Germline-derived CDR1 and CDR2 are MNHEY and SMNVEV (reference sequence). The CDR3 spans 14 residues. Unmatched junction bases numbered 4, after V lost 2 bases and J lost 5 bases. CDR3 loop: CASSLAGAGDTQYF. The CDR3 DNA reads TGTGCCAGCAGTTTAGCGGGAGCGGGAGATACGCAGTATTTT.

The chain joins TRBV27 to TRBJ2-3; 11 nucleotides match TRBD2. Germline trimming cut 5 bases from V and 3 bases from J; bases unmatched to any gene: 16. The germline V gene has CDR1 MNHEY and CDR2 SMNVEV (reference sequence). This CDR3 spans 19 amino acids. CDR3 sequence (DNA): TGTGCCAGCAGTCCACTAGCGAGGTTTAGCGGGAGGGCTACAGATACGCAGTATTTT. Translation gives CASSPLARFSGRATDTQYF.